This TCR beta chain came from a study of cytomegalovirus exposure and HLA in healthy donors. This clone has more than one count but fewer than ten. Its cognate antigen is unknown. The PCR employed 60 Vbeta primers together with 13 Jbeta primers. The data were produced by immunoSEQ multiplex PCR, yet TCRdb's version contains in-frame clones alone and is incomplete. In the table there are 150,000 to 200,000 clones, about 73% of which are singletons. Study results and caveats: For presence/absence analyses, sequencing depth was assumed to be roughly uniform across donors. In a later analysis, TCR association rates varied by HLA locus: DRB1 most, HLA-C fewest. Listed as cytomegalovirus-associated were more than 150 TCR beta chains.

This receptor was obtained from a woman aged 45-59 years in good health and CMV-seropositive. The sequenced material came from PBMCs.

The CDR3 region has the DNA TGTGCCAGCTCCCGAGAGGCGGGTGAAAAACTGTTTTTT. Protein: CASSREAGEKLFF. The V and J genes are TRBV18 and TRBJ1-4, with unresolved D. The CDR3 contains 13 residues. Trimming cost V 6 bases and J 7 bases, with 12 bases left between them. Per the germline V gene, CDR1 is KGHSH and CDR2 is LQKENI.